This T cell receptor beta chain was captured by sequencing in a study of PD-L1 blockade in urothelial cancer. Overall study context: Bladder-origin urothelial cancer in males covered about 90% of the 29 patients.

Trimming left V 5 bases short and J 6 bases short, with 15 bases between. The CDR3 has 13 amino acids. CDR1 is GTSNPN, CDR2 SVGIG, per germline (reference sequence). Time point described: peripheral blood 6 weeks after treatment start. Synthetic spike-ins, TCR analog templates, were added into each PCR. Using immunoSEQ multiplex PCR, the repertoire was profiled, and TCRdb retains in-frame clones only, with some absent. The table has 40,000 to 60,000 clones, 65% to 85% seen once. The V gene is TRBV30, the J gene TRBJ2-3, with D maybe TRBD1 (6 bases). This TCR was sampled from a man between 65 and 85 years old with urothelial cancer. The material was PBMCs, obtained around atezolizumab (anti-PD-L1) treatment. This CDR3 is CAWGKGVMDTQYF. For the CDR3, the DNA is TGTGCCTGGGGTAAGGGGGTAATGGATACGCAGTATTTT.